The sequence of this T cell receptor beta chain was determined in a study of cytomegalovirus exposure and HLA in healthy donors. General study findings and limits: Association of 17,000 or so TCR beta sequences with HLA alleles was found at 0.05 false discovery rate in a later analysis.

This CDR3 is built from 16 residues. Per the germline V gene, CDR1 is SGHVS and CDR2 is FNYEAQ. This PCR relied on a set of 60 Vbeta primers and 13 Jbeta primers. This table comes from immunoSEQ multiplex PCR, and its TCRdb copy is limited to in-frame clones, with some not included. The profile shows 95,000 to 150,000 clones, about 80% of them singletons. About this clone: The antigen is undetermined. Mismatch with germline at one junction end may stem from a read error.

This TCR was recovered from a female donor in good health and CMV-seropositive. The sequenced sample consisted of PBMCs. The chain links TRBV7-6 to TRBJ2-1, with 8 bases matching TRBD2. The CDR3 spells CASSLAGGVTYNEQFF. DNA for the CDR3: TGTGCCAGCAGCCTAGCGGGCGGGGTAACCTACAATGAGCAGTTCTTC.